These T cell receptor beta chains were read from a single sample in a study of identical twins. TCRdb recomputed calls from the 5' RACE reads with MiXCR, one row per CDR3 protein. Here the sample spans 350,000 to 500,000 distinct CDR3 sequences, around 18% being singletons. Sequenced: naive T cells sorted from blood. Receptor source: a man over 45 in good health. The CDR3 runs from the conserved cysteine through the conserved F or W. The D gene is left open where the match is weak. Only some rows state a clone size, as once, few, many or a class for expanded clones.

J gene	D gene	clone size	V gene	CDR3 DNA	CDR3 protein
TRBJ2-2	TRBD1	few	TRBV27	TGTGCCAGCAGTCCTACAGGGGGACTGAACACCGGGGAGCTGTTTTTT	CASSPTGGLNTGELFF
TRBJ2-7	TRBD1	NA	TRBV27	TGTGCCAGCAGCCAGACAGGGTACTACGAGCAGTACTTC	CASSQTGYYEQYF
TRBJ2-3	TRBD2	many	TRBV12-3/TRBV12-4	TGTGCCAGCTCCTCTAGCGGGGGGGCCGATACGCAGTATTTT	CASSSSGGADTQYF
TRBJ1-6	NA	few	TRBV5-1	TGCGCCAGCAGCTACACACCACTGGGGAGCTCCTATAATTCACCCCTCCACTTT	CASSYTPLGSSYNSPLHF
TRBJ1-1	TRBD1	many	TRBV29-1	TGCAGCGTCCACTCAGGGGGGGGGAACACTGAAGCTTTCTTT	CSVHSGGGNTEAFF
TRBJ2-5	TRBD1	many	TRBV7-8	TGTGCCAGCAGCCCCAGGGGGCTCCAAGAGACCCAGTACTTC	CASSPRGLQETQYF
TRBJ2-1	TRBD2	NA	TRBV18	TGTGCCAGCTCAGAGGCTAGCGGGAGTTCCTACAATGAGCAGTTCTTC	CASSEASGSSYNEQFF
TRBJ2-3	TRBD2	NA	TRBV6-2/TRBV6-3	TGTGCCAGCAGCCCCTCAGCGGGAGGTACAGATACGCAGTATTTT	CASSPSAGGTDTQYF
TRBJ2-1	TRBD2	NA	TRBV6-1	TGTGCCAGCAGGAGCGGGAGGGCGGAGAATGAGCAGTTCTTC	CASRSGRAENEQFF
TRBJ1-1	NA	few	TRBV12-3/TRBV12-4	TGTGCCAGCAGTGTTGACAACGTAAACACTGAAGCTTTCTTT	CASSVDNVNTEAFF
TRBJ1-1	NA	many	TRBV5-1	TGCGCCAGCAGCCCAACCGGGACAACCTATAACACTGAAGCTTTCTTT	CASSPTGTTYNTEAFF
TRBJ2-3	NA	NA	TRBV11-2	TGTGCCAGCAGCTTTGGGTTGGCAGATACGCAGTATTTT	CASSFGLADTQYF
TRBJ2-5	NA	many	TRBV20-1	TGCAGTGCTAGAGATCAGAGAAAGACCCAGTACTTC	CSARDQRKTQYF
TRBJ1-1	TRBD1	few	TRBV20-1	TGCAGTGCTAGCGCGTCAAGGGGGCTTGGGACTGAAGCTTTCTTT	CSASASRGLGTEAFF
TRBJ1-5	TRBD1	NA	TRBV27	TGTGCCAGCAGTACACGACAGGGGGCTCCCAATCAGCCCCAGCATTTT	CASSTRQGAPNQPQHF
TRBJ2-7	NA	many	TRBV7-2	TGTGCCAGCAGCTTGCCTAACTACGAGCAGTACTTC	CASSLPNYEQYF
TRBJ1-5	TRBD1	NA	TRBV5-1	TGCGCCAGCAGCCCTGGGACAGGGGCTCAGCCCCAGCATTTT	CASSPGTGAQPQHF
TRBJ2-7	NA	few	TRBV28	TGTGCCAGCAGTATTCTTGGGGCTAGGGGGGAGCAGTACTTC	CASSILGARGEQYF
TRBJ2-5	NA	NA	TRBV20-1	TGCAGTGCTAGACGGAGAGGACAGCAAGAGACCCAGTACTTC	CSARRRGQQETQYF
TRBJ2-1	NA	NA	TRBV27	TGTGCCAGCAGACGGCCGGGGCGGAATGAGCAGTTCTTC	CASRRPGRNEQFF
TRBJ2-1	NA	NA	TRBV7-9	TGTGCCAGCAGCCCCGGGCAGTCAAACAATGAGCAGTTCTTC	CASSPGQSNNEQFF
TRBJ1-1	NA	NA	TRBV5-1	TGCGCCAGCAGCGCAAGGACAGACAACACTGAAGCTTTCTTT	CASSARTDNTEAFF
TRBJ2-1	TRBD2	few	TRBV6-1	TGTGCCAGCAAGAGTAGCGGGGGGCCCCTCAATGAGCAGTTCTTC	CASKSSGGPLNEQFF
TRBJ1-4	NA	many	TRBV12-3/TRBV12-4	TGTGCCAGCAGTTCAGGGCTTAGAAAGGAAAAACTGTTTTTT	CASSSGLRKEKLFF